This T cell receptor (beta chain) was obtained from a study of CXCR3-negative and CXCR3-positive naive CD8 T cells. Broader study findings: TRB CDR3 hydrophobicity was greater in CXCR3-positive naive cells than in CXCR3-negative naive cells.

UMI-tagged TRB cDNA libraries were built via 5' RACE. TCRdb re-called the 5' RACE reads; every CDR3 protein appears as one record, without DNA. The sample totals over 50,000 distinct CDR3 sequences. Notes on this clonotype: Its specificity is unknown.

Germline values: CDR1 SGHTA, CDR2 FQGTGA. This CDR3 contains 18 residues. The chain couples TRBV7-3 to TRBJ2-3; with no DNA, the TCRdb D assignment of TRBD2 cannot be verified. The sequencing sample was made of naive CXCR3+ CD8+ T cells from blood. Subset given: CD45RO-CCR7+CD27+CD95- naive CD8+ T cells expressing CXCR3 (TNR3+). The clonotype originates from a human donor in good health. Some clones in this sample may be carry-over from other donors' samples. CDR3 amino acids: CASSPRLGLAGAVGTQYF.